The 28 T cell receptor delta chains presented below share a single source sample, sequenced in a study of delta chains in infants with herpesvirus infections. Gamma-chain- and delta-chain-specific primers converted PBMC RNA into TCR cDNA. TCRdb re-analyzed the RT-PCR reads via CATT. The table includes 950 or so delta-chain clones, just over 35% detected once. This specimen was peripheral blood, taken at time point 2 of longitudinal follow-up. All receptors come from a human donor who was a Ugandan infant, either HIV-exposed or HIV-unexposed (not recorded which).

This clone turned up a few times. CDR3 protein: CALGELATFPILDTDKLIF. The DNA for the CDR3 is TGTGCTCTTGGGGAACTGGCTACCTTTCCGATACTGGATACCGATAAACTCATCTTT. J is TRDJ1 and V is TRDV1, with a weak D call TRDD3 (5 bases). CDR3 length: 19 amino acids. Trimming removed 0 bases from V and 2 bases from J, with 22 bases in between. CDR1 is TSWWSYY and CDR2 is QGS in the germline V gene.

The chain couples TRDV1 to TRDJ1; perhaps TRDD3 as D (6 bases). Germline CDR1 reads TSWWSYY; CDR2 reads QGS. Trimming took off 6 bases at V and 0 bases at J, with 20 bases between the two ends. The CDR3 length is 17 residues. CDR3 residues: CALGGRVGVLYTDKLIF. In nucleotides, the CDR3 is TGTGCTCTTGGTGGTAGGGTGGGGGTATTATACACCGATAAACTCATCTTT.

The CDR3 DNA is TGTGCTCTAAAACTCCCTTCCTACCACGTACTGGGGGGCACTTACACCGATAAACTCATCTTT. Protein: CALKLPSYHVLGGTYTDKLIF. The chain has TRDV1 and TRDJ1, with a weak D call TRDD2 (9 bases). CDR3 size: 21 residues. V lost 9 bases and J 0 bases, leaving 35 bases between the germline ends. The germline V gene encodes CDR1 TSWWSYY and CDR2 QGS.

Comments on this clone: This may come from a read error, since a much larger clone is one base off. The chain has TRDV2 and TRDJ3, with 7 bases aligning to TRDD3. Germline V lookup: CDR1 GEAIGNYY, CDR2 EKD. This CDR3 has 18 amino acids. V was pared by 5 bases and J by 0 bases, with 9 bases of the junction left unmatched. The CDR3 DNA follows: TGTGCCTGTGGCTCCTGGGGGCCCAGCTCCTGGGACACCCGACAGATGTTTTTC. It translates to CACGSWGPSSWDTRQMFF.

The rearrangement links TRDV1 to TRDJ1; tentatively, D is TRDD2 (7 bases). CDR3 length equals 18 residues. Trimming took 1 base from V and 3 from J, leaving 21 bases between them. Germline lookup yields CDR1 TSWWSYY and CDR2 QGS. CDR3 loop: CALGERGLPGVPSDKLIF. For the CDR3, the DNA is TGTGCTCTTGGGGAACGGGGCCTTCCTGGGGTACCGTCCGATAAACTCATCTTT.

A few counts support this clone. The chain couples TRDV1 to TRDJ2; 12 nucleotides line up with TRDD3. The germline V gene has CDR1 TSWWSYY and CDR2 QGS. V was pared by 2 bases and J by 4 bases, with 23 bases of the junction left unmatched. This CDR3 region has 23 residues. The CDR3 sequence: CALGEGGNFPLLGDTRATAQLFF. The CDR3 nucleotides are TGTGCTCTTGGGGAAGGGGGGAATTTCCCGTTACTGGGGGATACAAGGGCGACAGCACAACTCTTCTTT.

Notes on this clone: One base away lies a much larger clone, so this may be a sequencing read error. The chain employs TRDV1 and TRDJ3, with 8 bases lining up with TRDD3. V lost 0 bases to trimming and J lost 0 bases; unmatched junction nucleotides: 7. Germline CDR1 and CDR2: TSWWSYY and QGS. The CDR3 covers 20 residues. CDR3 in amino acids: CALGELMRGYLSWDTRQMFF. CDR3 coding DNA: TGTGCTCTTGGGGAACTGATGAGGGGATACCTCTCCTGGGACACCCGACAGATGTTTTTC.

In its sample, this clone is large. V is TRDV2 and J is TRDJ3; 11 bases agree with TRDD3. Germline V gene data show CDR1 as GEAIGNYY and CDR2 as EKD. The CDR3 is 18 residues long. V trimming: 1 base; J trimming: 2 bases; junction bases outside the gene matches: 3. CDR3 DNA: TGTGCCTGTGACACTGGGGGATACGTCGCCTGGGACACCCGACAGATGTTTTTC. Translation: CACDTGGYVAWDTRQMFF.

This clone is large (0.1 to 1%) by share. The chain recombines TRDV1 with TRDJ1; D is uncertain. Germline V lookup: CDR1 TSWWSYY, CDR2 QGS. There are 18 residues in the CDR3. V was trimmed by 4 bases and J by 0 bases, leaving 21 bases between them. This chain's CDR3 is CALGVPEVPTPYTDKLIF. The DNA of the CDR3 is TGTGCTCTTGGGGTTCCCGAAGTACCCACACCTTACACCGATAAACTCATCTTT.

The DNA of the CDR3 is TGTGCCTGTGACACCGCCGGGGGGCCCCGGTCCTGGGACACCCGACAGATGTTTTTC. It yields the protein CACDTAGGPRSWDTRQMFF. The chain uses TRDV2 and TRDJ3; maybe TRDD3 (5 bases). From germline, CDR1 is GEAIGNYY and CDR2 EKD. CDR3 length equals 19 residues. Between the trimmed V and J ends, which lost 0 bases and 1 base, there was a span of 15 bases.

The sample holds a few counts of this clone. V is TRDV2 and J is TRDJ2; D may be TRDD3 (5 bases). This CDR3 comprises 13 residues. Per germline, CDR1 GEAIGNYY and CDR2 EKD. V lost 0 bases, J lost 4 bases, and 5 bases lay in between. The CDR3 DNA is TGTGCCTGTGACACCTGGGGGACAGCACAACTCTTCTTT. As protein: CACDTWGTAQLFF.

The DNA of the CDR3 is TGTGCCTGTGACACTCTACTGGGGGAACAGAGCTCCTGGGACACCCGACAGATGTTTTTC. Translating it yields CACDTLLGEQSSWDTRQMFF. The V and J genes are TRDV2 and TRDJ3; TRDD3 aligns across 9 bases. The CDR3 is 20 residues long. V lost 1 base, J lost 0 bases, and 9 bases stayed unmatched. Germline-derived CDR1 and CDR2 are GEAIGNYY and EKD.

V usage is TRDV1 and J usage is TRDJ1, with 8 bases aligning to TRDD3. The CDR3 loop spans 16 amino acids. V lost 7 bases and J lost 0; bases outside the gene matches: 10. Germline V CDR1 and CDR2: TSWWSYY, QGS. CDR3 residues: CALVPSLLGDTDKLIF. The CDR3 nucleotides are TGTGCTCTTGTGCCTTCCCTACTGGGGGACACCGATAAACTCATCTTT.

The DNA for the CDR3 is TGTGCTCTTGGGGAACTGGGGATACGCGAGTCTAGCTCCTGGGACACCCGACAGATGTTTTTC. Encoded protein: CALGELGIRESSSWDTRQMFF. V and J are TRDV1 and TRDJ3; 9 bases fit TRDD3. This CDR3 is built from 21 residues. Germline loops: CDR1 TSWWSYY, CDR2 QGS. After removal of 0 bases from V and 0 bases from J, the junction contained 9 bases not matched to a gene.

The rearrangement links TRDV3 to TRDJ1, with 7 bases lining up with TRDD2. CDR1 and CDR2 from the germline V gene are TVYSNPD and GDNSRS (reference sequence). After removal of 4 bases from V and 5 bases from J, the junction contained 16 bases not matched to a gene. CDR3 length: 15 amino acids. CDR3 loop: CASQPFLGAGDKLIF. Written as DNA, the CDR3 is TGTGCCTCCCAACCCTTCCTCGGGGCGGGGGATAAACTCATCTTT.

By proportion, this clone is large. The chain uses TRDV2 and TRDJ3, with TRDD3 identical over 10 bases. There are 19 residues in the CDR3. From germline, CDR1 is GEAIGNYY and CDR2 EKD. Unmatched junction bases numbered 5, after V lost 1 base and J lost 0 bases. This CDR3 reads CACDTGGYSSSWDTRQMFF. The CDR3 DNA is TGTGCCTGTGACACTGGGGGATACTCAAGCTCCTGGGACACCCGACAGATGTTTTTC.

The chain has TRDV1 and TRDJ3, with TRDD3 identical over 11 bases. V shed 5 bases, J shed 1 base, and the junction held 19 bases outside the gene matches. The CDR3 contains 23 residues. Germline values: CDR1 TSWWSYY, CDR2 QGS. As DNA, the CDR3 is TGTGCTCTTGGGTCTTTGTACCCTATCCTCTGGGGGATACTGTCCTGGGACACCCGACAGATGTTTTTC. Translating it yields CALGSLYPILWGILSWDTRQMFF.

The V gene is TRDV2, the J gene TRDJ3, with D possibly being TRDD3 (6 bases). The germline gives CDR1 GEAIGNYY, CDR2 EKD. V lost 0 bases and J 0 bases, leaving 14 bases between the germline ends. The CDR3 spans 19 residues. In DNA form, the CDR3 reads TGTGCCTGTGACACCCTTGGGGGTCTGAGCTCCTGGGACACCCGACAGATGTTTTTC. Amino acids: CACDTLGGLSSWDTRQMFF.

The rearrangement links TRDV1 to TRDJ1; D gene ambiguous. This CDR3 contains 15 residues. CDR1 is TSWWSYY and CDR2 is QGS in the germline V gene. Trimming shortened V by 2 bases and J by 7 bases, and 17 bases separated the two germline ends. The CDR3 region has the DNA TGTGCTCTTGGGGAAGACCTTATACTGCCTAGTAAACTCATCTTT. Translated, it gives CALGEDLILPSKLIF.

V gene TRDV2 combines with J gene TRDJ3; TRDD3 matches 7 bases. The ends lost 0 bases at V and 1 base at J; junction bases unmatched: 5. This CDR3 is built from 18 residues. From germline, CDR1 is GEAIGNYY and CDR2 EKD. The chain's CDR3 is CACDTAGGRSWDTRQMFF. The CDR3 region has the DNA TGTGCCTGTGACACCGCTGGGGGCAGGTCCTGGGACACCCGACAGATGTTTTTC.

This clone was seen a handful of times. The rearrangement uses TRDV3 and TRDJ1; 12 bases are shared with TRDD3. CDR3 length: 23 residues. CDR1 and CDR2 from the germline V gene are TVYSNPD and GDNSRS (reference sequence). With V trimmed by 0 bases and J by 0 bases, 26 bases remained unmatched. The CDR3 DNA follows: TGTGCCTTTAGCACGCGGCTACCCATCCTCTGGGGGATACGCCACCCGTACACCGATAAACTCATCTTT. Protein product: CAFSTRLPILWGIRHPYTDKLIF.

With regard to this clone: This may come from a read error, since a much larger clone is one base off. V and J are TRDV1 and TRDJ1, with D tentatively TRDD3 (6 bases). V dropped 5 bases and J dropped 7 bases, with 20 bases sitting between them. This CDR3 is built from 15 residues. Germline-derived CDR1 and CDR2 are TSWWSYY and QGS. The CDR3 reads CALGFSIPIGGKLIF. The CDR3, as DNA: TGTGCTCTTGGGTTCTCTATCCCGATTGGGGGTAAACTCATCTTT.

This chain's CDR3 is CASWSPLGDTRNTDKLIF. The CDR3 DNA reads as TGTGCCTCCTGGTCCCCCTTGGGGGATACCAGGAACACCGATAAACTCATCTTT. This rearrangement joins TRDV3 to TRDJ1, with 10 bases identical to TRDD3. Trimming took 4 bases from V and 0 from J; bases not matched to a gene: 17. There are 18 residues in the CDR3. Looked up from germline, CDR1 is TVYSNPD and CDR2 is GDNSRS (reference sequence).

Regarding this clone: A much larger clone lies a single base off, so this may be a read error. The sample holds other DNA sequences that translate to the same CDR3. This chain joins TRDV1 and TRDJ1; unclear D gene. The CDR3 runs 16 residues. Trimming shortened V by 2 bases and J by 8 bases, and 21 bases separated the two germline ends. The germline V gene has CDR1 TSWWSYY and CDR2 QGS. The CDR3 reads CALGETPLRGWEKLIF. The CDR3 DNA sequence: TGTGCTCTTGGGGAAACCCCCCTGCGTGGATGGGAAAAACTCATCTTT.

The chain links TRDV1 to TRDJ1; D tentatively fits TRDD2 or TRDD3 (8 bases each). The CDR3 has 19 amino acids. Trimming took off 4 bases at V and 0 bases at J, with 24 bases between the two ends. Germline V gives CDR1 TSWWSYY, CDR2 QGS. The CDR3 protein is CALGASSYPWGTYTDKLIF. The DNA for the CDR3 is TGTGCTCTTGGGGCTTCTTCCTACCCCTGGGGGACTTACACCGATAAACTCATCTTT.

CDR3 region: CALGEDVVPDWGIRRPPYTDKLIF. The DNA of the CDR3 is TGTGCTCTTGGGGAAGACGTTGTGCCCGACTGGGGGATACGCCGCCCCCCTTACACCGATAAACTCATCTTT. This sequence joins TRDV1 and TRDJ1; 13 bases fit TRDD3. Trimming removed 2 bases from V and 0 bases from J; junction bases left unmatched: 24. Looked up from germline, CDR1 is TSWWSYY and CDR2 is QGS. This CDR3 has 24 amino acids.

The chain has TRDV2 and TRDJ3; 13 nucleotides match TRDD3. Trimming removed 3 bases from V and 0 bases from J; junction bases left unmatched: 4. Per germline, CDR1 GEAIGNYY and CDR2 EKD. The CDR3 extends over 19 amino acids. The CDR3 here is CACDVLGDTRSWDTRQMFF. The CDR3 DNA sequence: TGTGCCTGTGACGTACTGGGGGATACGCGCTCCTGGGACACCCGACAGATGTTTTTC.

This clone was counted between two and nine times. The V and J genes are TRDV2 and TRDJ3; a possible D gene is TRDD3 (5 bases). Trimming took off 0 bases at V and 0 bases at J, with 11 bases between the two ends. The V gene's germline CDR1 is GEAIGNYY and CDR2 EKD. CDR3 length equals 18 residues. The CDR3: CACDTAGFSSWDTRQMFF. The CDR3 DNA is TGTGCCTGTGACACCGCTGGGTTTAGCTCCTGGGACACCCGACAGATGTTTTTC.